These 12 T cell receptor beta chains originate from one sample sequenced in a study of T cell responses to AZD1222 COVID-19 vaccine. Profiling relied on immunoSEQ multiplex PCR, and the TCRdb table lists in-frame clones only, not all of them. The sample has 130,000 or so clones, roughly 93% seen once. The sequences come from peripheral blood, collected on day 0 of MenACWY control vaccination. The receptor set was obtained from an adult in good health.

This chain joins TRBV12-3 or TRBV12-4 and TRBJ2-3; D is uncertain. This CDR3 is built from 13 residues. V lost 3 bases and J lost 4, with 8 bases in between. The CDR3 DNA follows: TGTGCCAGCAGTTTTACCCAGGCAGATACGCAGTATTTT. The encoded protein is CASSFTQADTQYF.

This clone was detected once. The chain carries TRBV15 and TRBJ1-5; the D is unclear. V lost 0 bases and J lost 0, with 6 bases in between. Germline V CDR1 and CDR2: LNHNV, YYDKDF (reference sequence). The CDR3 is 15 amino acids. The DNA of the CDR3 is TGTGCCACCAGCAGAGATCTGAATAGCAATCAGCCCCAGCATTTT. This encodes CATSRDLNSNQPQHF.

The CDR3 loop is CASSLATSGRVHNEQFF. In DNA, the CDR3 is TGTGCCAGCAGCTTAGCAACTAGCGGGAGGGTCCACAATGAGCAGTTCTTC. V and J are TRBV7-6 and TRBJ2-1; TRBD2 matches at 13 bases. Germline V gives CDR1 SGHVS, CDR2 FNYEAQ. V gave up 0 bases and J gave up 5 bases; unmatched junction bases: 4. The CDR3 is 17 amino acids.

The chain is built from TRBV6-2 or TRBV6-3 and TRBJ1-2, with D tentatively TRBD1 (5 bases). The CDR3 contains 14 residues. CDR1 is MNHEY, CDR2 SVGEGT, per germline. The V end lost 6 bases, the J end lost 6 bases, and 17 bases lay between the germline ends. CDR3 nucleotide sequence: TGTGCCAGCAGCCAAGGGACCGTCGTCAATGGCTACACCTTC. It encodes CASSQGTVVNGYTF.

This sequence joins TRBV3-1 (or the pseudogene TRBV3-2) and TRBJ1-1, with TRBD1 matching over 7 bases. CDR1 is LGHDT, CDR2 YNNKEL, per germline (reference sequence). This CDR3 is 15 amino acids long. Unmatched junction bases numbered 8, after V lost 1 base and J lost 6 bases. Here the CDR3 DNA reads TGTGCCAGCAGCCAAGTGCAGGGGGGGTCAGCTGAAGCTTTCTTT. It translates to CASSQVQGGSAEAFF.

The gene calls are TRBV9 and TRBJ1-6, with no clear D. The V end was cut by 0 bases, the J end by 5 bases, with 3 bases between. Germline V gives CDR1 SGDLS, CDR2 YYNGEE. The CDR3 has 13 amino acids. CDR3 sequence reads: CASSVDHNSPLHF. The DNA for the CDR3 is TGTGCCAGCAGCGTAGATCATAATTCACCCCTCCACTTT.

The rearrangement uses TRBV5-1 and TRBJ1-1; D is ambiguous. Between the trimmed V and J ends, which lost 4 bases and 1 base, there was a span of 14 bases. The germline V gene has CDR1 SGHRS and CDR2 YFSETQ. This CDR3 spans 15 amino acids. Here the CDR3 DNA reads TGCGCCAGCAGCCCCGGGGTTACGGGGAACACTGAAGCTTTCTTT. This gives the protein CASSPGVTGNTEAFF.

The V call is TRBV5-1, the J call TRBJ2-7, with TRBD1 matching over 8 bases. Germline loops: CDR1 SGHRS, CDR2 YFSETQ. With V trimmed by 0 bases and J by 3 bases, 2 bases remained unmatched. The CDR3 sequence is 14 residues long. Here the CDR3 reads CASSLAGQDYEQYF. The CDR3 nucleotides are TGCGCCAGCAGCTTGGCGGGACAGGACTACGAGCAGTACTTC.

The chain uses TRBV12-3 or TRBV12-4 and TRBJ1-5; D gene unclear. This CDR3 is 13 amino acids long. V lost 6 bases and J 7 bases, leaving 13 bases between the germline ends. The CDR3 coding sequence is TGTGCCAGCAGCTTGTCTGCGGGCCAGCCCCAGCATTTT. This encodes CASSLSAGQPQHF.

The J gene is TRBJ2-1, the V gene TRBV7-7; no clear D gene. V lost 2 bases and J 1 base, leaving 9 bases between the germline ends. Germline loops: CDR1 SSHAT, CDR2 FNYEAQ (reference sequence). This CDR3 comprises 15 residues. CDR3: CASSLTLVSYNEQFF. CDR3 in DNA: TGTGCCAGCAGCTTAACCCTAGTTTCCTACAATGAGCAGTTCTTC. The entire variable domain, with the rest obtained from reference TRBV7-7 and TRBJ2-1, is as follows: GAGVSQSPRYKVTKRGQDVTLRCDPISSHATLYWYQQALGQGPEFLTYFNYEAQPDKSGLPSDRFSAERPEGSISTLTIQRTEQRDSAMYRCASSLTLVSYNEQFFGPGTRLTVL.

J is TRBJ2-2 and V is TRBV6-5; tentative D call: TRBD2 (6 bases). CDR3 length: 14 residues. V lost 6 bases to trimming and J lost 4 bases, with 12 bases between them. Per the germline V gene, CDR1 is MNHEY and CDR2 is SVGAGI. CDR3 region: CASRRLVSTGELFF. The CDR3 DNA is TGTGCCAGCAGAAGACTAGTCAGCACCGGGGAGCTGTTTTTT.

V and J are TRBV3-1 (or the pseudogene TRBV3-2) and TRBJ1-2; D remains ambiguous. The CDR3 runs 15 residues. The germline V gene encodes CDR1 LGHDT and CDR2 YNNKEL (reference sequence). Trimming left V 4 bases short and J 0 bases short, with 12 bases between. The CDR3 reads CASSPTRTSNYGYTF. For the CDR3, the DNA is TGTGCCAGCAGCCCGACCCGGACGTCTAACTATGGCTACACCTTC.